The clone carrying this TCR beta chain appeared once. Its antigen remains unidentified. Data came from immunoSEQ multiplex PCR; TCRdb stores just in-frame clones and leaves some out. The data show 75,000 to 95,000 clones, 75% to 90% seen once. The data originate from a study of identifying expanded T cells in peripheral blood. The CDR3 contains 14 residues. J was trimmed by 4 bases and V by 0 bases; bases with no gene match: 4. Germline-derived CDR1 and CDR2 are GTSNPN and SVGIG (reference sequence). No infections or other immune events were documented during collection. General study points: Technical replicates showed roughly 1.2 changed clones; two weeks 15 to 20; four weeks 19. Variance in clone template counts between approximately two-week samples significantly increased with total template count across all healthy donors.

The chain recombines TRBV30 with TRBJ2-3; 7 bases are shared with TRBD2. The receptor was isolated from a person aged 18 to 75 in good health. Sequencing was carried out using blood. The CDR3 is CAWSVAGVADTQYF. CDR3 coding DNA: TGTGCCTGGAGTGTGGCGGGGGTTGCAGATACGCAGTATTTT.